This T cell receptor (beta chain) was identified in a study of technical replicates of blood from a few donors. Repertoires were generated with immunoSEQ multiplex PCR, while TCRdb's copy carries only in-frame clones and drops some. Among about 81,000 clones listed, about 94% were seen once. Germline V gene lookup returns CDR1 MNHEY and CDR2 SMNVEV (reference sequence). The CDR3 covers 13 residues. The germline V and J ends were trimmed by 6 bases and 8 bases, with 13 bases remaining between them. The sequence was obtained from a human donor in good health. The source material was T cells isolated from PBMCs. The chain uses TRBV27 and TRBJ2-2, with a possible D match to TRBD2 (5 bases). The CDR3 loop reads CASRRGSLGELFF. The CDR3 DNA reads TGTGCCAGCAGACGGGGTTCGTTGGGGGAGCTGTTTTTT.